This TCR beta chain emerged from a study of PD-1 blockade in classical Hodgkin lymphoma. Study summary: Nivolumab dosing for patients was 3 mg/kg, administered intravenously every 2 weeks.

About this clone itself: Its cognate antigen is unknown.

The length of the CDR3 is 18 residues. Trimming removed 1 base from V and 3 bases from J, with 19 bases in between. In germline, CDR1 is LNHNV, CDR2 YYDKDF (reference sequence). Sequencing used immunoSEQ multiplex PCR; TCRdb keeps in-frame clones, though not all of them. Of approximately 20,000 clones listed, over 75% are singletons. The study's findings and limits: Patients who responded completely had about the same baseline diversity as newly diagnosed patients. TCR diversity at baseline was reported to be reduced in newly diagnosed patients relative to healthy donors. Anyone who began nivolumab under 1 year after ASCT was excluded.

Time point noted: cycle 4 day 1 (C4D1), after 6 weeks of nivolumab. Exposure to brentuximab vedotin varied, and each patient had relapsed following autologous stem cell transplantation. The sample was peripheral blood mononuclear cells (PBMCs), taken before the fourth cycle of nivolumab. The receptor was derived from a human donor with classical Hodgkin lymphoma. The chain employs TRBV15 and TRBJ2-1, with D perhaps given as TRBD1 or TRBD2 (6 bases each). CDR3 in amino acids: CATSRGGASSRNYNEQFF. CDR3 sequence (DNA): TGTGCCACCAGCAGAGGGGGGGCTTCCTCAAGGAACTACAATGAGCAGTTCTTC.